The T cell receptor beta chain described here comes from a study of Ad26.COV2.S vaccination and SARS-CoV-2 variants. Treatment here: roughly 18 received Ad26.COV2.S at low or high dose, single or two shots; a few received placebo; per-sample allocation not given. Sampling was performed 63 days after the first vaccine or placebo injection. This CDR3 has 11 residues. Per germline, CDR1 ENHRY and CDR2 SYGVKD. Trimming cost V 10 bases and J 10 bases; bases outside gene matches: 7. Method: immunoSEQ multiplex PCR; TCRdb's copy keeps in-frame clones and lacks some. The table has hundreds of thousands of clones, roughly nine tenths seen once. Concerning this clone itself: Its antigen is not known.

Findings of the study overall: The study found similar non-spike TCR breadth in vaccine and placebo recipients.

This TCR was sampled from a person between 18 and 65 years old who received the Ad26.COV2.S COVID-19 vaccine or a placebo. Sequencing was performed on peripheral blood, taken in a trial of Ad26.COV2.S vaccine versus placebo. J is TRBJ1-1 and V is TRBV10-3; 9 positions agree with TRBD1. Here the CDR3 reads CATNGGQGAFF. The CDR3 DNA sequence: TGTGCCACCAATGGGGGACAGGGAGCTTTCTTT.